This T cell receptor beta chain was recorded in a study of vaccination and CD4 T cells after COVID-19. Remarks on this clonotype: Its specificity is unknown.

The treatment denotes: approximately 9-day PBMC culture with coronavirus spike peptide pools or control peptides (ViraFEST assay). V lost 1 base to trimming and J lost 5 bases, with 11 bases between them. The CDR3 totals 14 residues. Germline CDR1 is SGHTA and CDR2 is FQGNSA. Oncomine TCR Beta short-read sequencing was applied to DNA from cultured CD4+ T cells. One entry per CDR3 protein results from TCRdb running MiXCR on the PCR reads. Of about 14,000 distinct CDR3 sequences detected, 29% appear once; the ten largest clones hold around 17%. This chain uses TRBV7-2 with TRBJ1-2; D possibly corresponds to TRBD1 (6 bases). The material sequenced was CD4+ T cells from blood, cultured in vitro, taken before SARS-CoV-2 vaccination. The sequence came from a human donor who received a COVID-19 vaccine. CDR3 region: CASSLVTGLYGYTF. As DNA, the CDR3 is TGTGCCAGCAGCTTAGTCACAGGGCTTTATGGCTACACCTTC.